This passage covers 26 T cell receptor beta chains from one sample sequenced in a study of T cell changes during pregnancy in multiple sclerosis. Sequenced by immunoSEQ multiplex PCR; TCRdb stores in-frame clones only, minus some. The data hold under 40,000 clones, with about 88% observed a single time. The sequenced sample was peripheral blood, obtained in the third trimester of pregnancy. These receptors came from a female donor in good health, enrolled as a control in a pregnancy study.

This rearrangement joins TRBV6-5 to TRBJ2-2; 9 positions match TRBD1. The CDR3 extends over 15 amino acids. Germline assignment: CDR1 MNHEY and CDR2 SVGAGI. V gave up 5 bases and J gave up 6 bases; unmatched junction bases: 7. The CDR3: CASSLGQGSAGELFF. The DNA for the CDR3 is TGTGCCAGCAGTCTGGGACAGGGAAGTGCCGGGGAGCTGTTTTTT.

The chain links TRBV15 to TRBJ1-4; D is possibly TRBD1 (5 bases). This CDR3 region has 16 residues. V shed 5 bases and J shed 8 bases, with 21 bases lying between them. Germline V gene data show CDR1 as LNHNV and CDR2 as YYDKDF (reference sequence). CDR3 DNA sequence: TGTGCCACCAGCTCCCTCGGGAGGGGCGCGTCAGAAAAACTGTTTTTT. This encodes CATSSLGRGASEKLFF.

The chain recombines TRBV19 with TRBJ1-1; 8 positions agree with TRBD1. The CDR3 covers 15 residues. V lost 5 bases, J lost 5 bases, and 10 bases stayed unmatched. Germline CDR1 and CDR2: LNHDA and SQIVND (reference sequence). The chain's CDR3 is CASSANRGIETEAFF. The CDR3 DNA follows: TGTGCCAGTAGTGCGAACAGGGGGATTGAGACTGAAGCTTTCTTT.

The chain is built from TRBV19 and TRBJ2-4, with D maybe TRBD2 (7 bases). The CDR3 length is 16 residues. V was trimmed by 1 base and J by 6 bases, leaving 16 bases between them. Germline CDR1 LNHDA, CDR2 SQIVND (reference sequence). The CDR3 DNA reads as TGTGCCAGTAGTATAGTAGGTGGGGGCGGGAGAAACATTCAGTACTTC. It codes for CASSIVGGGGRNIQYF. Together with reference TRBV19 and TRBJ2-4, the CDR3 gives the full variable domain: DGGITQSPKYLFRKEGQNVTLSCEQNLNHDAMYWYRQDPGQGLRLIYYSQIVNDFQKGDIAEGYSVSREKKESFPLTVTSAQKNPTAFYLCASSIVGGGGRNIQYFGAGTRLSVL.

V usage is TRBV9 and J usage is TRBJ1-6; D unresolved. This CDR3 has 12 residues. Germline V gives CDR1 SGDLS, CDR2 YYNGEE. The V gene lost 4 bases and the J gene lost 9 bases, with 8 bases spanning the gap. The CDR3 nucleotides are TGTGCCAGCAGCCGAGCCGGTTCACCCCTCCACTTT. It codes for CASSRAGSPLHF.

This clone was counted only a few times. V is TRBV25-1 and J is TRBJ1-2, with 9 nucleotides matching TRBD1. CDR3 size: 13 residues. Trimming cost V 0 bases and J 10 bases; bases outside gene matches: 3. CDR1 is MGHDK, CDR2 SYGVNS, per germline. Written as DNA, the CDR3 is TGTGCCAGCAGTGAATACCACAGGGGGCACTACACCTTC. Amino acids: CASSEYHRGHYTF.

CDR3 in amino acids: CASSSSRGTEAFF. Here the CDR3 DNA reads TGTGCCAGCAGCTCCTCTAGGGGCACTGAAGCTTTCTTT. This chain joins TRBV7-3 and TRBJ1-1; weak D call: TRBD1 (5 bases). Trimming removed 4 bases at V and 4 bases at J, with 10 bases between. The CDR3 runs 13 residues. The germline V gene has CDR1 SGHTA and CDR2 FQGTGA.

This chain links TRBV29-1 with TRBJ2-3; D perhaps matches TRBD2 (6 bases). V lost 3 bases and J 6 bases, leaving 10 bases between the germline ends. The CDR3 runs to 12 residues. Germline assignment: CDR1 SQVTM and CDR2 ANQGSEA. CDR3 sequence: CSVDAGLDTQYF. The DNA of the CDR3 is TGCAGCGTTGATGCGGGGTTGGATACGCAGTATTTT.

V is TRBV28 and J is TRBJ1-4; tentative D call: TRBD1 (5 bases). Trimming pared 5 bases from V and 5 bases from J, leaving 18 bases between. The CDR3 is 16 amino acids. Germline V lookup: CDR1 MDHEN, CDR2 SYDVKM. CDR3 protein: CASSPSTGLRNEKLFF. CDR3 bases: TGTGCCAGCAGTCCCTCGACGGGACTTCGGAATGAAAAACTGTTTTTT.

The chain joins TRBV5-4 to TRBJ2-5, with D hard to call. The CDR3 is 14 residues long. V lost 0 bases and J lost 0, with 6 bases in between. CDR1 is SGHNT, CDR2 YYREEE, per germline (reference sequence). In DNA, the CDR3 is TGTGCCAGCAGCTTGGAACCGGACCAAGAGACCCAGTACTTC. Translation gives CASSLEPDQETQYF.

The chain combines TRBV6-5 with TRBJ1-1, with a tentative D call TRBD1 (6 bases). Looked up from germline, CDR1 is MNHEY and CDR2 is SVGAGI. CDR3 length equals 14 residues. Trimming stripped 5 bases from V and 7 bases from J, with 17 bases between. The CDR3 DNA follows: TGTGCCAGCAGTCCCCTAGGGGGAACAAATGAAGCTTTCTTT. Its translation: CASSPLGGTNEAFF.

The V gene is TRBV23-1, the J gene TRBJ2-5, with D tentatively TRBD1 (7 bases). TRBV23-1 is marked as an open reading frame, function uncertain. The CDR3 spans 18 residues. V was cut by 0 bases and J by 3 bases, with 20 bases left in between. The CDR3 spells CASSQSYKGGDREETQYF. The CDR3 region has the DNA TGCGCCAGCAGTCAATCGTACAAGGGCGGGGACAGAGAAGAGACCCAGTACTTC.

The CDR3 DNA follows: TGTGCCAGTAGGGGTTTAGCGGGACTCCGGAATGAGCAGTTCTTC. Its protein is CASRGLAGLRNEQFF. The rearrangement uses TRBV19 and TRBJ2-1; 8 bases agree with TRBD2. Germline CDR1 reads LNHDA; CDR2 reads SQIVND (reference sequence). The length of the CDR3 is 15 residues. V lost 6 bases to trimming and J lost 7 bases; unmatched junction nucleotides: 11.

The V gene is TRBV9, the J gene TRBJ1-1; 10 positions agree with TRBD1. CDR1 and CDR2 from the germline V gene are SGDLS and YYNGEE. V dropped 0 bases and J dropped 10; count of bases not matched to a gene: 6. This CDR3 region has 14 residues. The CDR3 protein is CASSVGRQGATAFF. In nucleotides, the CDR3 is TGTGCCAGCAGCGTAGGGAGACAGGGGGCTACAGCTTTCTTT. Full variable domain (rest looked up from reference TRBV9 and TRBJ1-1): DSGVTQTPKHLITATGQRVTLRCSPRSGDLSVYWYQQSLDQGLQFLIQYYNGEERAKGNILERFSAQQFPDLHSELNLSSLELGDSALYFCASSVGRQGATAFFGQGTRLTVV.

The chain combines TRBV4-2 with TRBJ2-5; 15 bases fit TRBD2. Germline CDR1 and CDR2: LGHNA and YNFKEQ. Trimming removed 0 bases from V and 2 bases from J; junction bases left unmatched: 10. This CDR3 comprises 20 residues. This CDR3 reads CASSQELGGLAGGMQETQYF. In DNA form, the CDR3 reads TGTGCCAGCAGCCAAGAACTCGGGGGACTAGCGGGGGGTATGCAAGAGACCCAGTACTTC.

The V call is TRBV6-5, the J call TRBJ1-1; possibly TRBD1 for D (6 bases). This CDR3 is 14 amino acids long. V lost 6 bases to trimming and J lost 4 bases, with 15 bases between them. The V gene's germline CDR1 is MNHEY and CDR2 SVGAGI. In DNA, the CDR3 is TGTGCCAGCAGGGTAACAGGGAAGCCCACTGAAGCTTTCTTT. Translated: CASRVTGKPTEAFF.

This chain joins TRBV2 and TRBJ2-7; D unresolved. The germline V and J ends were trimmed by 2 bases and 1 base, with 3 bases remaining between them. CDR1 is SNHLY and CDR2 is FYNNEI in the germline V gene. This CDR3 spans 12 amino acids. The CDR3 is CASSETSYEQYF. CDR3 in DNA: TGTGCCAGCAGTGAAACTTCCTACGAGCAGTACTTC.

The V gene is TRBV30, the J gene TRBJ2-5; TRBD2 matches at 10 bases. V dropped 1 base and J dropped 2; count of bases not matched to a gene: 4. This CDR3 has 15 amino acids. Per the germline V gene, CDR1 is GTSNPN and CDR2 is SVGIG (reference sequence). Written as DNA, the CDR3 is TGTGCCTGGAGTGAGCTAGCGGGAGCACAAGAGACCCAGTACTTC. This codes for CAWSELAGAQETQYF.

The genes are TRBV11-2 and TRBJ2-3; TRBD2 matches 7 bases. Germline V CDR1 and CDR2: SGHAT, FQNNGV. The V gene end was trimmed by 4 bases and the J gene end by 3 bases; junction bases not matched to a gene: 7. The length of the CDR3 is 15 residues. The DNA for the CDR3 is TGTGCCAGCAGCTCGCGGGAGAGAGAGACAGATACGCAGTATTTT. Protein sequence: CASSSRERETDTQYF.

The rearrangement links TRBV4-2 to TRBJ2-3; D may be TRBD2 (6 bases). Germline CDR1 and CDR2: LGHNA and YNFKEQ. V was shortened by 0 bases and J by 6 bases, with 13 bases between the two germline ends. The CDR3 has 15 amino acids. The CDR3 nucleotides are TGTGCCAGCAGCCAAGATGCACTAGGGAGGGATACGCAGTATTTT. Translation: CASSQDALGRDTQYF.

This chain uses TRBV5-1 with TRBJ2-1; D perhaps matches TRBD2 (6 bases). V was shortened by 4 bases and J by 9 bases, with 17 bases between the two germline ends. The CDR3 covers 14 residues. Germline assignment: CDR1 SGHRS and CDR2 YFSETQ. The CDR3 DNA follows: TGCGCCAGCAGCCCCAGGGCCCTGACTAGTGAGCAGTTCTTC. It specifies CASSPRALTSEQFF.

The chain uses TRBV28 and TRBJ1-6; the match to TRBD1 covers 9 bases. Germline V gene lookup returns CDR1 MDHEN and CDR2 SYDVKM. This CDR3 spans 15 amino acids. Trimming removed 6 bases from V and 9 bases from J; junction bases left unmatched: 9. In DNA form, the CDR3 reads TGTGCCAGCAGGTCGGGACAGGGATTTAGTTCACCCCTCCACTTT. It yields the protein CASRSGQGFSSPLHF.

The chain links TRBV5-4 to TRBJ1-6, with 8 bases that match TRBD1. Unmatched junction bases numbered 11, after V lost 4 bases and J lost 8 bases. Per germline, CDR1 SGHNT and CDR2 YYREEE (reference sequence). The length of the CDR3 is 16 residues. CDR3 in amino acids: CASSPAGQGLDSPLHF. CDR3 nucleotides: TGTGCCAGCAGCCCGGCAGGACAGGGTTTGGATTCACCCCTCCACTTT.

CDR3 protein: CASSFSRQGDRYGYTF. Here the CDR3 DNA reads TGTGCCAGCAGCTTTTCTCGACAGGGGGATCGGTATGGCTACACCTTC. J is TRBJ1-2 and V is TRBV5-5, with 9 bases matching TRBD1. V trimming: 2 bases; J trimming: 5 bases; junction bases outside the gene matches: 10. Per germline, CDR1 SGHKS and CDR2 YYEKEE (reference sequence). The CDR3 extends over 16 amino acids.

J is TRBJ1-1 and V is TRBV23-1, with TRBD1 as a possible D gene (5 bases). TRBV23-1 is assigned to the ORF class and has an uncertain function. V lost 0 bases and J 10 bases, leaving 15 bases between the germline ends. This CDR3 has 14 residues. CDR3 DNA sequence: TGCGCCAGCAGTCAATCGCGGAGGGGCCGGAGAGCTTTCTTT. It yields the protein CASSQSRRGRRAFF.

The chain recombines TRBV19 with TRBJ1-3; 7 nucleotides line up with TRBD1. This CDR3 is built from 14 residues. CDR1 is LNHDA and CDR2 is SQIVND in the germline V gene (reference sequence). The V and J ends lost 5 bases and 2 bases, in that order; junction bases with no gene match: 3. The CDR3 loop reads CASSEGTAGNTIYF. The CDR3 coding sequence is TGTGCCAGTAGTGAAGGGACAGCTGGAAACACCATATATTTT.